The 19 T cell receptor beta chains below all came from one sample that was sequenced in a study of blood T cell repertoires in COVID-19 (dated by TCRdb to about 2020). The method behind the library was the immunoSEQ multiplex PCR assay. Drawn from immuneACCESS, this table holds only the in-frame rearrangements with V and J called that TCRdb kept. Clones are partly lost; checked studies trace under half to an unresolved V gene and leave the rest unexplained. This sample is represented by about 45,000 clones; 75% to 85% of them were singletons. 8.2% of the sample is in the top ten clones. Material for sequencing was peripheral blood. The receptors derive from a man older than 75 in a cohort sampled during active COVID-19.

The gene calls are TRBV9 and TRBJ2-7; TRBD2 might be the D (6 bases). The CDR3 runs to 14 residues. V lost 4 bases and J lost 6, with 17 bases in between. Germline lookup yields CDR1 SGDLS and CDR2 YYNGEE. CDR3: CASSSARVGGEQYF. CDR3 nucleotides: TGTGCCAGCAGCTCCGCGCGGGTGGGAGGCGAGCAGTACTTC.

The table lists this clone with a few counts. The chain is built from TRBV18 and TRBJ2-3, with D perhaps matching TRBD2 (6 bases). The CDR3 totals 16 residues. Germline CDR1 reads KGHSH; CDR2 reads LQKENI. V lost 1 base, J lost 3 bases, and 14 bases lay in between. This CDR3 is CASSPQRVTMTDTQYF. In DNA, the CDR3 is TGTGCCAGCTCACCACAGCGGGTAACGATGACAGATACGCAGTATTTT.

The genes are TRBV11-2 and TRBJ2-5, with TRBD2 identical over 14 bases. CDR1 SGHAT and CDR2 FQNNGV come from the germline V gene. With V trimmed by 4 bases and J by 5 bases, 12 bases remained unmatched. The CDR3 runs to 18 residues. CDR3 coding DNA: TGTGCCAGCAGCTCGAAACGACTAGCGGGAGGGCCACGGGAGACCCAGTACTTC. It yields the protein CASSSKRLAGGPRETQYF. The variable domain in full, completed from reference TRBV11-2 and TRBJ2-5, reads EAGVAQSPRYKIIEKRQSVAFWCNPISGHATLYWYQQILGQGPKLLIQFQNNGVVDDSQLPKDRFSAERLKGVDSTLKIQPAKLEDSAVYLCASSSKRLAGGPRETQYFGPGTRLLVL.

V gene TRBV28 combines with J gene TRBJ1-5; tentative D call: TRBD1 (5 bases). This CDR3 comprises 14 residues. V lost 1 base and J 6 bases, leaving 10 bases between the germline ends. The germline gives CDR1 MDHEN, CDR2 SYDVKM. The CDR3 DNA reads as TGTGCCAGCAGTTTATACTTTCAGGGTCAGCCCCAGCATTTT. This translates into CASSLYFQGQPQHF.

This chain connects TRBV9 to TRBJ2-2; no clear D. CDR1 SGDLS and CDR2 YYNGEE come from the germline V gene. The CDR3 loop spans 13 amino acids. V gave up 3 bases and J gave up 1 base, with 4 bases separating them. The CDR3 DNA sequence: TGTGCCAGCAGCGCCCAGAACACCGGGGAGCTGTTTTTT. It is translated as CASSAQNTGELFF.

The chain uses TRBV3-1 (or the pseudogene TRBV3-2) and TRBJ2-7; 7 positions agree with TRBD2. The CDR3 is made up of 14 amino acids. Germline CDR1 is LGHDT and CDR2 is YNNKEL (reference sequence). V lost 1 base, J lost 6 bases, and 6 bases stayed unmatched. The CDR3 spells CASSQVGLAGEQYF. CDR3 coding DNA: TGTGCCAGCAGCCAAGTGGGATTAGCGGGCGAGCAGTACTTC.

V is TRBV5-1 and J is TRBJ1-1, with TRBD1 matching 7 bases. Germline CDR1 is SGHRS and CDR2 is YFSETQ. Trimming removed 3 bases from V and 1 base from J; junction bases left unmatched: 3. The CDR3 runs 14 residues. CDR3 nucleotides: TGCGCCAGCAGCTCCAGGGGGGCGAACACTGAAGCTTTCTTT. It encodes CASSSRGANTEAFF.

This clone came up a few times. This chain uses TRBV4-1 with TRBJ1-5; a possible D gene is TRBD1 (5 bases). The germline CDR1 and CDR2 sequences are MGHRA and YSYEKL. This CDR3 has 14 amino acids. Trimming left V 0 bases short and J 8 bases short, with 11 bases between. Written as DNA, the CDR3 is TGCGCCAGCAGCCAAGAGAGGACAAACGAGCCCCAGCATTTT. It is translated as CASSQERTNEPQHF.

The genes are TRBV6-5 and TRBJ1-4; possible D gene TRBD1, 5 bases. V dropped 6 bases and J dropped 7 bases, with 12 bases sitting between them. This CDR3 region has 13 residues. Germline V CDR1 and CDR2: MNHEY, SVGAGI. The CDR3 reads CASRGQWGEKLFF. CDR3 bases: TGTGCCAGCAGGGGGCAGTGGGGTGAAAAACTGTTTTTT.

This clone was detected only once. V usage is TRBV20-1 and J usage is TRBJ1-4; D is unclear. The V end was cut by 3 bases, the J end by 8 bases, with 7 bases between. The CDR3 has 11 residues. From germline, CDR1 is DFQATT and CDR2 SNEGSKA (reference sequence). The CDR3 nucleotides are TGCAGTGCTAGTAACCTAGAAAAACTGTTTTTT. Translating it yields CSASNLEKLFF.

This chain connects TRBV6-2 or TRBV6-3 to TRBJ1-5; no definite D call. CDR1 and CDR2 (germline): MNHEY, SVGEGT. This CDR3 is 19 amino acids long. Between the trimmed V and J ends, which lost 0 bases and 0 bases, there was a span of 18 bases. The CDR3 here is CASSYSNSWAGYSNQPQHF. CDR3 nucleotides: TGTGCCAGCAGTTACTCGAATTCGTGGGCAGGCTATAGCAATCAGCCCCAGCATTTT.

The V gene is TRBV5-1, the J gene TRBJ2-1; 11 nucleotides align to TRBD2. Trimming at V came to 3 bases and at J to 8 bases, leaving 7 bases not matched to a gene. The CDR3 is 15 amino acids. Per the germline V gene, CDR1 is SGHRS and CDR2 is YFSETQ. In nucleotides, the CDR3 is TGCGCCAGCAGCTCCGAACCTAGCGGGAGGCATGAGCAGTTCTTC. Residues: CASSSEPSGRHEQFF. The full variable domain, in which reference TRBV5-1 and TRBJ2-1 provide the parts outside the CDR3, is KAGVTQTPRYLIKTRGQQVTLSCSPISGHRSVSWYQQTPGQGLQFLFEYFSETQRNKGNFPGRFSGRQFSNSRSEMNVSTLELGDSALYLCASSSEPSGRHEQFFGPGTRLTVL.

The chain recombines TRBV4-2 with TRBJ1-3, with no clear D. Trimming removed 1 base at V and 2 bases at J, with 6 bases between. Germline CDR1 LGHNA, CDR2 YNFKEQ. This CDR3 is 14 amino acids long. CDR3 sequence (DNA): TGTGCCAGCAGCCAAGCCAGGACTGGAAACACCATATATTTT. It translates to CASSQARTGNTIYF.

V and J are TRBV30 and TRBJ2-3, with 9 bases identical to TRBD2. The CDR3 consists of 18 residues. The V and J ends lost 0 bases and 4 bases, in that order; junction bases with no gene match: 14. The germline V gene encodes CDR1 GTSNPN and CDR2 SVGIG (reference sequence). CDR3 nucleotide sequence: TGTGCCTGGAGTGTACCCCCTCGTCTAGCGGGGTTCCCAGATACGCAGTATTTT. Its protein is CAWSVPPRLAGFPDTQYF. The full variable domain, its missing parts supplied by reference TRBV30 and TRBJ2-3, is SQTIHQWPATLVQPVGSPLSLECTVEGTSNPNLYWYRQAAGRGLQLLFYSVGIGQISSEVPQNLSASRPQDRQFILSSKKLLLSDSGFYLCAWSVPPRLAGFPDTQYFGPGTRLTVL.

CDR3 protein: CASSEYPTGGNEQYF. The CDR3 nucleotides are TGTGCCAGCAGTGAATACCCAACAGGGGGCAACGAGCAGTACTTC. The chain recombines TRBV25-1 with TRBJ2-7, with TRBD1 identical over 9 bases. Looked up from germline, CDR1 is MGHDK and CDR2 is SYGVNS. Losses at the gene ends were 0 bases for V and 5 bases for J; bases not matched to a gene: 5. There are 15 residues in the CDR3.

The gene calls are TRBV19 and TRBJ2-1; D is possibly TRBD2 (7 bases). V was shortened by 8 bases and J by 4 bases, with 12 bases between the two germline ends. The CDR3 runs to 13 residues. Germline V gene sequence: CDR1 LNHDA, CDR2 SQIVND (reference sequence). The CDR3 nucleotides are TGTGCCAGTGGGGAGGGGGTTTACAATGAGCAGTTCTTC. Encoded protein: CASGEGVYNEQFF.

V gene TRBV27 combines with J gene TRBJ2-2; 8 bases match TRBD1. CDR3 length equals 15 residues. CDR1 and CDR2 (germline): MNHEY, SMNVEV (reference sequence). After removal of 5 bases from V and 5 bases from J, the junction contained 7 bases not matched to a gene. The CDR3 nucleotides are TGTGCCAGCAGTCACCGGACAGGGCAAACCGGGGAGCTGTTTTTT. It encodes CASSHRTGQTGELFF.

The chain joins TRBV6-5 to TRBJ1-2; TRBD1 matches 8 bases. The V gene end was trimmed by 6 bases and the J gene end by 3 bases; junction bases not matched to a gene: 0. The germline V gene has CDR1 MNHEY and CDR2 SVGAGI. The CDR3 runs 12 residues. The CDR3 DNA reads TGTGCCAGCAGGACAGGGGACTATGGCTACACCTTC. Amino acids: CASRTGDYGYTF.

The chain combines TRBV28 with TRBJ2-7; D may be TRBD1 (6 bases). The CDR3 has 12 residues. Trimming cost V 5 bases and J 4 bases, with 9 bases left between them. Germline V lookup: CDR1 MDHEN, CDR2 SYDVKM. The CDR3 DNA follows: TGTGCCAGCAGTCTCCAGGGGTACGAGCAGTACTTC. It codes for CASSLQGYEQYF.